The clone carrying this TCR beta chain occurred once. Its specificity is not known. The data originate from a study of T cell responses to AZD1222 COVID-19 vaccine. CDR1 is DFQATT and CDR2 is SNEGSKA in the germline V gene (reference sequence). Unmatched junction bases numbered 7, after V lost 3 bases and J lost 4 bases. This CDR3 contains 14 residues. Regarding the study as a whole: There were vaccine-associated CD4 TCRs across spike, dominant at 160-218 and 743-854.

TCRdb's table, derived via immunoSEQ multiplex PCR, lists solely in-frame clones and lacks some. Seen here are 250,000 to 300,000 clones, 94% observed once, and the top ten hold 0.55%. The specimen was peripheral blood, collected 28 days after the second AZD1222 dose. The genes are TRBV20-1 and TRBJ1-2, with 8 bases lining up with TRBD1. The source of this sequence is an adult who received the AZD1222 COVID-19 vaccine. CDR3 region: CSASPTTGGYGYTF. The CDR3 coding sequence is TGCAGTGCTAGTCCAACTACAGGGGGCTATGGCTACACCTTC.